This T cell receptor beta chain was sequenced in a study of cytomegalovirus exposure and HLA in healthy donors. Overall study findings and caveats: Reports described diagnosis of cytomegalovirus status by the classifier as highly specific and sensitive.

Both 60 Vbeta primers and 13 Jbeta primers went into the PCR. TCRdb's copy holds only in-frame clones and misses some; the assay was immunoSEQ multiplex PCR. The sample carries under 150,000 clones, less than 85% recorded once. The CDR3 has 14 amino acids. CDR1 MDHEN and CDR2 SYDVKM come from the germline V gene. The germline V and J ends were trimmed by 4 bases and 1 base, with 8 bases remaining between them. This clone was seen only once. Its antigen is not known. Sequenced: PBMCs. The rearrangement uses TRBV28 and TRBJ1-5; D uncertain. This TCR came from a middle-aged man in good health and CMV-seropositive. CDR3 DNA: TGTGCCAGCAGTTCCGTTTTAAGCAATCAGCCCCAGCATTTT. Protein sequence: CASSSVLSNQPQHF.